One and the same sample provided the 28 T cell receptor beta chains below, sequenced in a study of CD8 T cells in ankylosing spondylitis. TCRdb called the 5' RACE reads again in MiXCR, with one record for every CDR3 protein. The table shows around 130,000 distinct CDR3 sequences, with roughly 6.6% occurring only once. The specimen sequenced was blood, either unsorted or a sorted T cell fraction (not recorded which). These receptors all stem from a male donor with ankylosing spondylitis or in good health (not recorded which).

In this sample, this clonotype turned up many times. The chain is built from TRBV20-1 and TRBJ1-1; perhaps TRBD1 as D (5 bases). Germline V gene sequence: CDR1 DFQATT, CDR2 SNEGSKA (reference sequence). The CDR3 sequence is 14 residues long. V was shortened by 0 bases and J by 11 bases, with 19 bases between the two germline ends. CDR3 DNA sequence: TGCAGTGCTAGAGATCTGGGGGACCCAGCCCGTGCTTTCTTT. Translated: CSARDLGDPARAFF.

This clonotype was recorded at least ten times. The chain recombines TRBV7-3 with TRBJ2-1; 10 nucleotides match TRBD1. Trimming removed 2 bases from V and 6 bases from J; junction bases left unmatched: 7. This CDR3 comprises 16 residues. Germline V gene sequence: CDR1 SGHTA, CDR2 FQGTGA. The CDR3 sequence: CASSLHGTGVGNEQFF. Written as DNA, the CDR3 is TGTGCCAGCAGCTTACATGGGACAGGGGTAGGCAATGAGCAGTTCTTC.

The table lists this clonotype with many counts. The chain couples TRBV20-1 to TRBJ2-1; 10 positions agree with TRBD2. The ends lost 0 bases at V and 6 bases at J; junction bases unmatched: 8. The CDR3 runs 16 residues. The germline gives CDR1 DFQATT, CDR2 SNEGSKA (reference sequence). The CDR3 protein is CSARDRRTSGTNEQFF. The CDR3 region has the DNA TGCAGTGCTAGAGATCGGAGGACTAGCGGCACCAATGAGCAGTTCTTC.

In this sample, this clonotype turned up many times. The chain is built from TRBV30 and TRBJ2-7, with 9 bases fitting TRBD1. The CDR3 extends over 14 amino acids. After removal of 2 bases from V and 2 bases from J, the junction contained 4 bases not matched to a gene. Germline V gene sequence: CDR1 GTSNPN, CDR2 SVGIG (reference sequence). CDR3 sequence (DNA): TGTGCCTGGAGTCCAGGGACAGGGACCTACGAGCAGTACTTC. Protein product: CAWSPGTGTYEQYF.

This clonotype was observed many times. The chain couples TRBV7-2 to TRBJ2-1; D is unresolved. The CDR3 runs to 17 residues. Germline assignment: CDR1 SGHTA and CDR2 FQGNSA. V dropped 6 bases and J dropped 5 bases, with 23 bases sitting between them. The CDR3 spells CASRRRTWPDRDNEQFF. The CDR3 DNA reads TGTGCCAGCAGAAGACGAACGTGGCCCGATCGCGACAATGAGCAGTTCTTC.

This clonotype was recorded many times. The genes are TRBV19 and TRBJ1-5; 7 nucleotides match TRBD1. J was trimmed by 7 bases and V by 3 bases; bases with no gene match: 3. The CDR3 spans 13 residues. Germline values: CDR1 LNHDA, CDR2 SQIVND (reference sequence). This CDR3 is CASSMTGYQPQHF. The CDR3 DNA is TGTGCCAGTAGTATGACAGGGTACCAGCCCCAGCATTTT.

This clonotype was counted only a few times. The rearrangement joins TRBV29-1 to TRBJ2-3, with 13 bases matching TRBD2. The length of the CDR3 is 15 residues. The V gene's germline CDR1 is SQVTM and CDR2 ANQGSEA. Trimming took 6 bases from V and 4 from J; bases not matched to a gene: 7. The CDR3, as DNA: TGCAGCGTAAAGACTAGCGGGAGGCGTCCAGATACGCAGTATTTT. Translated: CSVKTSGRRPDTQYF.

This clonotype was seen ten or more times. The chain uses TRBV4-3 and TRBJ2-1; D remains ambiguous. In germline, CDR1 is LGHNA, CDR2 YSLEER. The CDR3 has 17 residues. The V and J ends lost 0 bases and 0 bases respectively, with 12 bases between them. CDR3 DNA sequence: TGCGCCAGCAGCCAAGACGCGGTCATAAGCTCCTACAATGAGCAGTTCTTC. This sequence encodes CASSQDAVISSYNEQFF.

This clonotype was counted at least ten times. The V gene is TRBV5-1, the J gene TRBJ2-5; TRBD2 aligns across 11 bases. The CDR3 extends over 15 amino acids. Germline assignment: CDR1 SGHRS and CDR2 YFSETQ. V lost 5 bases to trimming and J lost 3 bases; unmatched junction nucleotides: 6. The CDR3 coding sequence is TGCGCCAGCAGTGTTAGCGGGAGGGAGAAAGAGACCCAGTACTTC. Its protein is CASSVSGREKETQYF.

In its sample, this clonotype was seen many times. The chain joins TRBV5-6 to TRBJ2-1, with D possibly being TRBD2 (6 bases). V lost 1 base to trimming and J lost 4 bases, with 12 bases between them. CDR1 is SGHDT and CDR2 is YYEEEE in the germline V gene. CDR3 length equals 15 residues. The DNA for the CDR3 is TGTGCCAGCAGCTTGTTGGCGGGGTTGTACAATGAGCAGTTCTTC. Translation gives CASSLLAGLYNEQFF.

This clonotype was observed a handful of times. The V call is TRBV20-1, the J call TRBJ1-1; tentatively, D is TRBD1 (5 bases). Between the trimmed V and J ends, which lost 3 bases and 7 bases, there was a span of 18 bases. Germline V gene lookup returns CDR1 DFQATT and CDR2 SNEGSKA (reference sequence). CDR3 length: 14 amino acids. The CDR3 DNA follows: TGCAGTGCTAGTAAAGACACCTCGGGGGATGAAGCTTTCTTT. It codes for CSASKDTSGDEAFF.

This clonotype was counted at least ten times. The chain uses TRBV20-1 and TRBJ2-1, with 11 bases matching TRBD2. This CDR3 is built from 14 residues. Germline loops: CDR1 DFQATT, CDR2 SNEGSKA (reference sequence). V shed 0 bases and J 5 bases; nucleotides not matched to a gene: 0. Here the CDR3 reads CSARELAGDNEQFF. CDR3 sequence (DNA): TGCAGTGCTAGAGAACTAGCGGGAGACAATGAGCAGTTCTTC.

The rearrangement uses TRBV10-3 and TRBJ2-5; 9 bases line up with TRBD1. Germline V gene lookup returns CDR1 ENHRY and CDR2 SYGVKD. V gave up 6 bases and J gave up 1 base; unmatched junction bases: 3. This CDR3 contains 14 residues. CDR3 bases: TGTGCCATCAGGGCGGGACAGGGCCAAGAGACCCAGTACTTC. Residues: CAIRAGQGQETQYF.

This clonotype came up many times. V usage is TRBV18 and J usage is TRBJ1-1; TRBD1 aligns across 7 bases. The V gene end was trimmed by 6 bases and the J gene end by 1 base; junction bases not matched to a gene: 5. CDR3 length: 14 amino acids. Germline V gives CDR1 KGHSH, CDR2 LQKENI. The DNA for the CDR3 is TGTGCCAGCTCGCCAGGGGGGAGGAACACTGAAGCTTTCTTT. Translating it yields CASSPGGRNTEAFF. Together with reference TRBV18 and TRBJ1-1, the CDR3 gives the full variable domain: NAGVMQNPRHLVRRRGQEARLRCSPMKGHSHVYWYRQLPEEGLKFMVYLQKENIIDESGMPKERFSAEFPKEGPSILRIQQVVRGDSAAYFCASSPGGRNTEAFFGQGTRLTVV.

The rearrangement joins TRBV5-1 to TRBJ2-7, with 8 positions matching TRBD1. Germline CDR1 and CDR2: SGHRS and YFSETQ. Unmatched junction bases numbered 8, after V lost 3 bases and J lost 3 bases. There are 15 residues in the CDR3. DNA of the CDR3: TGCGCCAGCAGCTGGGTACGACAGGGGCACTACGAGCAGTACTTC. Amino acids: CASSWVRQGHYEQYF. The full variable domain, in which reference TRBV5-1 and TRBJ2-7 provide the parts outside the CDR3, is KAGVTQTPRYLIKTRGQQVTLSCSPISGHRSVSWYQQTPGQGLQFLFEYFSETQRNKGNFPGRFSGRQFSNSRSEMNVSTLELGDSALYLCASSWVRQGHYEQYFGPGTRLTVT.

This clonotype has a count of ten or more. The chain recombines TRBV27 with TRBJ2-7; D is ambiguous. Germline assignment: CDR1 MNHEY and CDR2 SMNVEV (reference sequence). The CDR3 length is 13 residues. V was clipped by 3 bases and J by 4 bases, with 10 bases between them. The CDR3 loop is CASSFVGYYEQYF. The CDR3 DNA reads TGTGCCAGCAGTTTCGTGGGATATTACGAGCAGTACTTC.

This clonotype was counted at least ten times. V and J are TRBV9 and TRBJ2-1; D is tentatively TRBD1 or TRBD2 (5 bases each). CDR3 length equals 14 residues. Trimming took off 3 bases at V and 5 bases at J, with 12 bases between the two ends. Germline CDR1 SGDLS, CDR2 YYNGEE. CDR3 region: CASSGPGTHNEQFF. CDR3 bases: TGTGCCAGCAGCGGCCCCGGGACCCACAATGAGCAGTTCTTC.

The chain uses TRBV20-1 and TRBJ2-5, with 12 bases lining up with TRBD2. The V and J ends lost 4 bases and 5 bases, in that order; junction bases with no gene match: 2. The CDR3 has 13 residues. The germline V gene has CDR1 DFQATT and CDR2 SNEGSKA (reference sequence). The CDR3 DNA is TGCAGTGCTACGACTAGCGGGAGTGAGACCCAGTACTTC. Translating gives CSATTSGSETQYF.

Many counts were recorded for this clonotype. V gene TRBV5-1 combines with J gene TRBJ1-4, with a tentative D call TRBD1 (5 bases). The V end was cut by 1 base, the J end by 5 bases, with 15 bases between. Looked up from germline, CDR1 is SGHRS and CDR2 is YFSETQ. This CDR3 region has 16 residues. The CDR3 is CASSLWGSELNEKLFF. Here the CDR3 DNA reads TGCGCCAGCAGCTTGTGGGGGTCAGAACTGAATGAAAAACTGTTTTTT.

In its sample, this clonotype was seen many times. The CDR3 DNA sequence: TGTGCCACCAGCAGAGGCCCCGGCGGGATTGAATCACCCCTCCACTTT. Protein sequence: CATSRGPGGIESPLHF. The V gene is TRBV15, the J gene TRBJ1-6; the D is unclear. Germline assignment: CDR1 LNHNV and CDR2 YYDKDF (reference sequence). V lost 1 base, J lost 10 bases, and 17 bases lay in between. This CDR3 has 16 residues.

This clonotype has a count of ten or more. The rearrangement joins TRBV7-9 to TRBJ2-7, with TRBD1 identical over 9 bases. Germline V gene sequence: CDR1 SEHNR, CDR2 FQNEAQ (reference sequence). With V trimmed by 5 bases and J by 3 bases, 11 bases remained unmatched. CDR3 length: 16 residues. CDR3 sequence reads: CASSPPPGTGLYEQYF. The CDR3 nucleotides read TGTGCCAGCAGCCCTCCCCCCGGGACAGGGCTCTACGAGCAGTACTTC.

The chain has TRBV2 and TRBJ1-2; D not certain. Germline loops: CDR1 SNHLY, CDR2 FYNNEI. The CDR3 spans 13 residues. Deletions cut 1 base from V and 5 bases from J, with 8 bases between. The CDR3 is CASSEGMEYGYTF. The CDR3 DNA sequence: TGTGCCAGCAGTGAAGGGATGGAATATGGCTACACCTTC.

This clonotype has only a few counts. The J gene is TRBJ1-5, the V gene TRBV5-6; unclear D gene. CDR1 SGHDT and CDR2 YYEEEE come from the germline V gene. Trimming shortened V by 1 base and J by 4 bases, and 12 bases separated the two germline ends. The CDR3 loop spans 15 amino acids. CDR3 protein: CASSLSVWGNQPQHF. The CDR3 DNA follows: TGTGCCAGCAGCTTGTCGGTGTGGGGTAATCAGCCCCAGCATTTT.

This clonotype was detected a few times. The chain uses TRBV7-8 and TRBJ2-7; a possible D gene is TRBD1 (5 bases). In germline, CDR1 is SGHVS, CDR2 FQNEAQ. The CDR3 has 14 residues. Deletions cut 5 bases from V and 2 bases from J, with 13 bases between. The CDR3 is CASSAGSWAYEQYF. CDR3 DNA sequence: TGTGCCAGCAGCGCAGGGTCGTGGGCCTACGAGCAGTACTTC.

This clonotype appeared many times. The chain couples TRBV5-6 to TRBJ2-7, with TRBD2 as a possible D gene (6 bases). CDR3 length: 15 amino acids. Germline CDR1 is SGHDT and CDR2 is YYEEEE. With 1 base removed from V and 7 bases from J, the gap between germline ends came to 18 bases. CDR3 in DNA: TGTGCCAGCAGCTTGTCCCCGGGAGTTGGGTCAGAGCAGTACTTC. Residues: CASSLSPGVGSEQYF.

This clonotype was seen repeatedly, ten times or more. CDR3 loop: CSARVGGVAETQYF. In DNA, the CDR3 is TGCAGTGCTAGAGTAGGGGGAGTCGCAGAGACCCAGTACTTC. V usage is TRBV20-1 and J usage is TRBJ2-5, with D possibly matching TRBD1 (6 bases). CDR1 DFQATT and CDR2 SNEGSKA come from the germline V gene (reference sequence). The CDR3 sequence is 14 residues long. V lost 1 base to trimming and J lost 4 bases, with 13 bases between them.

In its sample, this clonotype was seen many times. Here the CDR3 reads CASSRLGSGANVLTF. The CDR3 DNA follows: TGTGCCAGCAGCCGCTTAGGGTCTGGGGCCAACGTCCTGACTTTC. J is TRBJ2-6 and V is TRBV7-9; D gene ambiguous. Per the germline V gene, CDR1 is SEHNR and CDR2 is FQNEAQ (reference sequence). The CDR3 extends over 15 amino acids. Trimming left V 5 bases short and J 1 base short, with 9 bases between.

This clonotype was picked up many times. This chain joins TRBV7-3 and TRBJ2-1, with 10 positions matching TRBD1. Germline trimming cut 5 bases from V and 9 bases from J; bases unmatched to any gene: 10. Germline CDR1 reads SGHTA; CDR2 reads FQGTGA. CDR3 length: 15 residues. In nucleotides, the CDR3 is TGTGCCAGCAGCCTCCCGGGACAGGGGCTGAGTGAGCAGTTCTTC. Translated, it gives CASSLPGQGLSEQFF.